Included here is one T cell receptor (beta chain) sequence, with context. The sample comes from a study of T cell changes during pregnancy in multiple sclerosis. Data came from immunoSEQ multiplex PCR; TCRdb stores just in-frame clones and leaves some out. The top ten hold 0.8% to 1% of the sample, which has fewer than 65,000 clones, roughly 91% seen once. The CDR3 contains 15 residues. Germline CDR1 MRHNA, CDR2 SNTAGT. V lost 6 bases, J lost 9 bases, and 12 bases stayed unmatched. The rearrangement joins TRBV6-4 to TRBJ2-1; 9 bases map to TRBD2. Sequenced here: peripheral blood, sampled before pregnancy. The TCR was taken from a female donor with multiple sclerosis, enrolled in a pregnancy study. CDR3 sequence (DNA): TGTGCCAGCAGCCCATCCGGCGGGGGGGCAGGTGAGCAGTTCTTC. Translation: CASSPSGGGAGEQFF.